A few counts support the clone carrying this T cell receptor beta chain. The target antigen is unknown. Germline loops: CDR1 LGHDT, CDR2 YNNKEL (reference sequence). This CDR3 is built from 15 residues. V lost 1 base to trimming and J lost 2 bases; unmatched junction nucleotides: 5. TCR beta libraries were prepared from cDNA with unique molecular identifiers. The authors obtained roughly 0.5 million cDNA molecules from approximately 1 to 10 million T cells. Using its own MiXCR run on the PCR reads, TCRdb lists one record per CDR3 protein. The repertoire includes some 690,000 distinct CDR3 sequences, 30% of them detected once, and around 0.56% sits in the top ten. The sample is drawn from a study of post-analysis software for immune sequencing data. Study details: Disease trajectories encompassed relapsing-remitting, secondary progressive and progressive-relapsing multiple sclerosis.

Findings of the study overall: Roughly 5 TRBV segments, TRBV5-6, TRBV5-1 and TRBV20-1 among them, were found more frequent in patients than controls. Clustering by F measure revealed strong co-clustering among samples prepared together in one batch.

The sequenced material came from blood. The chain carries TRBV3-1 and TRBJ2-7; 7 bases match TRBD2. The source of this sequence is a girl between 5 and 17 years old with multiple sclerosis. CDR3: CASSQGGGFPYEQYF. CDR3 nucleotide sequence: TGTGCCAGCAGCCAAGGGGGAGGGTTCCCCTACGAGCAGTACTTC.